This T cell receptor beta chain emerged from a study of blood T cell repertoires in COVID-19. Study details: Samples came from the United States, Italy and Spain, spanning acute and convalescent COVID-19.

Sequencing was performed with immunoSEQ multiplex PCR; in TCRdb, only in-frame clones are kept and a portion is missing. The sample has around 400,000 clones, approximately 89% seen once; the top ten hold approximately 2.5%. The CDR3 is made up of 15 amino acids. The germline gives CDR1 PRHDT, CDR2 FYEKMQ (reference sequence). V dropped 5 bases and J dropped 7; count of bases not matched to a gene: 8. This TCR derives from a woman aged 60-70 years with COVID-19, enrolled during active disease. Sequencing used peripheral blood. The chain joins TRBV13 to TRBJ1-6, with TRBD1 matching over 7 bases. The CDR3 nucleotides are TGTGCCAGCAGCCCTGGACAGGAGGTAAATTCACCCCTCCACTTT. Protein product: CASSPGQEVNSPLHF.